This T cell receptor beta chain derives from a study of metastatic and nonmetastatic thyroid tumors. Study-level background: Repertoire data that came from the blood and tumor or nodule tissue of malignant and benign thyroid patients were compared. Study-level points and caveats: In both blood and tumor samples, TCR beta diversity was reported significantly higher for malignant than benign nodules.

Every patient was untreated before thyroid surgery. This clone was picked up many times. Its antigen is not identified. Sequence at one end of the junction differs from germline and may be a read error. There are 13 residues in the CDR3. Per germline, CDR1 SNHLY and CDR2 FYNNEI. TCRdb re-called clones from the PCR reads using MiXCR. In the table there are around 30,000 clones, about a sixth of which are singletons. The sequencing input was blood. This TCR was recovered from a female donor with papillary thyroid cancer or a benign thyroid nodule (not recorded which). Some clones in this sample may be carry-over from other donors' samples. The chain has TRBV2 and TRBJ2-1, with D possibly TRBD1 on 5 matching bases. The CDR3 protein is CASGETRDGEQFF. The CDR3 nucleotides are TGTGCCAGCGGTGAAACCAGGGATGGTGAGCAGTTCTTC.